The 30 T cell receptor beta chains reported below all come from one sample, sequenced in a study of PD-1 blockade in classical Hodgkin lymphoma. Relapse was seen in all patients after autologous stem cell transplantation, and brentuximab vedotin exposure was variable. Libraries were prepared by immunoSEQ multiplex PCR; TCRdb keeps only in-frame clonotypes and omits some of them. Of some 58,000 clones listed, more than 75% are singletons. This specimen was peripheral blood mononuclear cells (PBMCs), taken before the second cycle of nivolumab. The receptors were sampled from a human donor with classical Hodgkin lymphoma.

This chain links TRBV5-3 with TRBJ1-3; 7 positions agree with TRBD1. TRBV5-3 is assigned to the ORF class and has an uncertain function. Germline trimming cut 8 bases from V and 0 bases from J; bases unmatched to any gene: 14. The CDR3 is 17 residues long. The CDR3, as DNA: TGTGCCAGCCCAGACAGGGCACGATTTTCCTCTGGAAACACCATATATTTT. Its translation: CASPDRARFSSGNTIYF.

This chain links TRBV5-1 with TRBJ1-2; D gene uncertain. Germline V CDR1 and CDR2: SGHRS, YFSETQ. The CDR3 contains 13 residues. V was pared by 0 bases and J by 4 bases, with 7 bases between. The chain's CDR3 is CASSLAGLYGYTF. The CDR3 region has the DNA TGCGCCAGCAGCTTGGCCGGTCTCTATGGCTACACCTTC.

J is TRBJ2-2 and V is TRBV5-1; the match to TRBD1 covers 9 bases. Germline V gene data show CDR1 as SGHRS and CDR2 as YFSETQ. The CDR3 totals 15 residues. V lost 5 bases to trimming and J lost 5 bases; unmatched junction nucleotides: 7. Written as DNA, the CDR3 is TGCGCCAGCAGTACAGGGGGCGCGAGTACCGGGGAGCTGTTTTTT. It translates to CASSTGGASTGELFF.

The chain joins TRBV5-1 to TRBJ1-2, with a tentative D call TRBD1 (5 bases). Germline-derived CDR1 and CDR2 are SGHRS and YFSETQ. Trimming shortened V by 3 bases and J by 4 bases, and 22 bases separated the two germline ends. The CDR3 is made up of 17 amino acids. The CDR3 coding sequence is TGCGCCAGCAGCTATCGGGACTTGCTAGGCCCAACCTATGGCTACACCTTC. This sequence encodes CASSYRDLLGPTYGYTF.

The V and J genes are TRBV7-3 and TRBJ2-1; 12 positions agree with TRBD2. The CDR3 covers 17 residues. Germline CDR1 SGHTA, CDR2 FQGTGA. V was pared by 4 bases and J by 0 bases, with 4 bases of the junction left unmatched. CDR3 residues: CASSWTSGVRSYNEQFF. The DNA of the CDR3 is TGTGCCAGCAGCTGGACTAGCGGGGTCCGCTCCTACAATGAGCAGTTCTTC.

This clone has only a few counts. The genes are TRBV28 and TRBJ2-5, with D perhaps being TRBD1 or TRBD2 (5 bases each). This CDR3 comprises 13 residues. The germline V and J ends were trimmed by 5 bases and 11 bases, with 18 bases remaining between them. Germline V gene data show CDR1 as MDHEN and CDR2 as SYDVKM. The CDR3 region is CASSLGTAGEQYF. In DNA form, the CDR3 reads TGTGCCAGCAGTCTAGGGACGGCCGGAGAGCAGTACTTC.

This rearrangement joins TRBV5-1 to TRBJ2-3; a weak D match, TRBD2 (7 bases). CDR1 and CDR2 from the germline V gene are SGHRS and YFSETQ. This CDR3 is built from 14 residues. Trimming took 2 bases from V and 2 from J, leaving 9 bases between them. The CDR3 reads CASSLGGATDTQYF. The CDR3 coding sequence is TGCGCCAGCAGCTTAGGGGGGGCCACAGATACGCAGTATTTT.

V gene TRBV27 combines with J gene TRBJ1-2, with a weak D call TRBD1 (5 bases). Per the germline V gene, CDR1 is MNHEY and CDR2 is SMNVEV (reference sequence). This CDR3 has 15 amino acids. The V end was cut by 5 bases, the J end by 7 bases, with 20 bases between. CDR3 bases: TGTGCCAGCAGTAATAGGGGCAATCTGATTCGTGGCTACACCTTC. Translated: CASSNRGNLIRGYTF.

J is TRBJ2-7 and V is TRBV7-8; D ambiguous. The CDR3 length is 14 residues. V was trimmed by 3 bases and J by 2 bases, leaving 11 bases between them. Germline CDR1 is SGHVS and CDR2 is FQNEAQ. CDR3 region: CASSFNPSAYEQYF. DNA for the CDR3: TGTGCCAGCAGCTTCAATCCATCCGCCTACGAGCAGTACTTC. The full variable domain, its missing parts supplied by reference TRBV7-8 and TRBJ2-7, is GAGVSQSPRYKVAKRGQDVALRCDPISGHVSLFWYQQALGQGPEFLTYFQNEAQLDKSGLPSDRFFAERPEGSVSTLKIQRTQQEDSAVYLCASSFNPSAYEQYFGPGTRLTVT.

J is TRBJ2-5 and V is TRBV14; D is unclear. Trimming took off 1 base at V and 5 bases at J, with 17 bases between the two ends. Germline V CDR1 and CDR2: SGHDN, FVKESK. The length of the CDR3 is 16 residues. This CDR3 is CASSQVNFGRMETQYF. The CDR3 region has the DNA TGTGCCAGCAGCCAAGTCAATTTCGGCCGGATGGAGACCCAGTACTTC.

A note on this clone: Different DNA sequences within this sample yield the same CDR3. The chain recombines TRBV5-1 with TRBJ2-5; weak D call: TRBD1 (5 bases). CDR3 length equals 13 residues. Germline CDR1 SGHRS, CDR2 YFSETQ. Trimming stripped 4 bases from V and 1 base from J, with 8 bases between. The CDR3 bases are TGCGCCAGCAGCATACAGGTCCAAGAGACCCAGTACTTC. This gives the protein CASSIQVQETQYF.

V gene TRBV28 combines with J gene TRBJ1-4; TRBD1 is a possible D gene (6 bases). Germline V CDR1 and CDR2: MDHEN, SYDVKM. V was trimmed by 2 bases and J by 7 bases, leaving 11 bases between them. The CDR3 contains 14 residues. CDR3 DNA: TGTGCCAGCAGTTTACCCGGGGGCGGTGAAAAACTGTTTTTT. Protein: CASSLPGGGEKLFF. The whole variable domain, remainder taken from reference TRBV28 and TRBJ1-4, is DVKVTQSSRYLVKRTGEKVFLECVQDMDHENMFWYRQDPGLGLRLIYFSYDVKMKEKGDIPEGYSVSREKKERFSLILESASTNQTSMYLCASSLPGGGEKLFFGSGTQLSVL.

CDR3 nucleotides: TGTGCCAGCAGCTTAGCCTCCCAGATTGAGTACTTC. This codes for CASSLASQIEYF. This chain links TRBV7-9 with TRBJ2-7; D ambiguous. There are 12 residues in the CDR3. Trimming took off 0 bases at V and 11 bases at J, with 11 bases between the two ends. Per the germline V gene, CDR1 is SEHNR and CDR2 is FQNEAQ (reference sequence).

J is TRBJ1-2 and V is TRBV19; 9 bases agree with TRBD1. This CDR3 is built from 15 residues. The germline gives CDR1 LNHDA, CDR2 SQIVND (reference sequence). V shed 2 bases and J 4 bases; nucleotides not matched to a gene: 5. The CDR3 loop is CASSISGQGIYGYTF. DNA for the CDR3: TGTGCCAGTAGTATATCGGGACAGGGTATCTATGGCTACACCTTC. Complete variable domain (other parts from reference TRBV19 and TRBJ1-2): DGGITQSPKYLFRKEGQNVTLSCEQNLNHDAMYWYRQDPGQGLRLIYYSQIVNDFQKGDIAEGYSVSREKKESFPLTVTSAQKNPTAFYLCASSISGQGIYGYTFGSGTRLTVV.

The rearrangement links TRBV6-1 to TRBJ1-2; TRBD1 agrees at 7 bases. From germline, CDR1 is MNHNS and CDR2 SASEGT. This CDR3 region has 15 residues. The trim removed 1 base at V and 5 bases at J, leaving 7 bases unmatched. The DNA of the CDR3 is TGTGCCAGCAGTGAAGTTCGGGACAGAGTATATGGCTACACCTTC. It is translated as CASSEVRDRVYGYTF.

The chain has TRBV5-1 and TRBJ2-7, with 9 nucleotides matching TRBD1. V lost 5 bases, J lost 5 bases, and 8 bases stayed unmatched. This CDR3 contains 14 residues. The germline CDR1 and CDR2 sequences are SGHRS and YFSETQ. CDR3 sequence reads: CASSERTGEDEQYF. CDR3 nucleotide sequence: TGCGCCAGCAGTGAAAGGACAGGGGAAGACGAGCAGTACTTC. Based on the CDR3 plus reference TRBV5-1 and TRBJ2-7, the full variable domain is KAGVTQTPRYLIKTRGQQVTLSCSPISGHRSVSWYQQTPGQGLQFLFEYFSETQRNKGNFPGRFSGRQFSNSRSEMNVSTLELGDSALYLCASSERTGEDEQYFGPGTRLTVT.

The chain joins TRBV19 to TRBJ1-2; D not certain. V gave up 3 bases and J gave up 8 bases, with 19 bases separating them. This CDR3 spans 15 amino acids. CDR1 is LNHDA, CDR2 SQIVND, per germline (reference sequence). The CDR3 here is CASSISGRPGGGYTF. The CDR3 nucleotides read TGTGCCAGTAGTATTTCAGGACGCCCCGGCGGGGGCTACACCTTC.

The chain carries TRBV7-9 and TRBJ2-5, with D unclear. Germline CDR1 SEHNR, CDR2 FQNEAQ (reference sequence). This CDR3 contains 13 residues. The V end lost 7 bases, the J end lost 5 bases, and 14 bases lay between the germline ends. The CDR3, as DNA: TGTGCCAGCAACAACCCGGGTTTGGAGACCCAGTACTTC. Its protein is CASNNPGLETQYF.

V is TRBV5-4 and J is TRBJ2-2; TRBD1 matches at 11 bases. CDR1 is SGHNT and CDR2 is YYREEE in the germline V gene (reference sequence). The CDR3 totals 17 residues. V trimming: 5 bases; J trimming: 0 bases; junction bases outside the gene matches: 6. This CDR3 is CASSSGTGGTNTGELFF. CDR3 bases: TGTGCCAGCAGTTCCGGGACAGGGGGGACGAACACCGGGGAGCTGTTTTTT.

The V gene is TRBV19, the J gene TRBJ2-7; 7 positions match TRBD1. CDR3 length equals 13 residues. CDR1 and CDR2 (germline): LNHDA, SQIVND (reference sequence). The V and J ends lost 5 bases and 6 bases, in that order; junction bases with no gene match: 7. This CDR3 is CASSAIDRAEQYF. The CDR3 DNA is TGTGCCAGTAGTGCGATAGACAGGGCCGAGCAGTACTTC. Full variable domain (rest looked up from reference TRBV19 and TRBJ2-7): DGGITQSPKYLFRKEGQNVTLSCEQNLNHDAMYWYRQDPGQGLRLIYYSQIVNDFQKGDIAEGYSVSREKKESFPLTVTSAQKNPTAFYLCASSAIDRAEQYFGPGTRLTVT.

CDR3 sequence (DNA): TGTGCCAGTAGGGCAGACCAAGAGACCCAGTACTTC. Translation: CASRADQETQYF. J is TRBJ2-5 and V is TRBV19; unclear D gene. Deletions cut 6 bases from V and 0 bases from J, with 5 bases between. The CDR3 length is 12 residues. Germline V gene sequence: CDR1 LNHDA, CDR2 SQIVND (reference sequence).

The chain employs TRBV5-1 and TRBJ1-1; weak D call: TRBD1 (5 bases). The CDR3 length is 13 residues. Germline V gives CDR1 SGHRS, CDR2 YFSETQ. The V end was cut by 1 base, the J end by 2 bases, with 6 bases between. CDR3 residues: CASSLRGNTEAFF. CDR3 bases: TGCGCCAGCAGCTTGAGGGGAAACACTGAAGCTTTCTTT.

The rearrangement links TRBV6-5 to TRBJ1-5, with 7 bases fitting TRBD1. V gave up 6 bases and J gave up 3 bases; unmatched junction bases: 8. Per germline, CDR1 MNHEY and CDR2 SVGAGI. CDR3 length: 15 residues. The CDR3 spells CASRPGTEHNQPQHF. The CDR3 bases are TGTGCCAGCAGGCCCGGGACAGAACACAATCAGCCCCAGCATTTT.

The chain uses TRBV9 and TRBJ2-1, with D hard to call. Trimming took off 4 bases at V and 6 bases at J, with 11 bases between the two ends. CDR1 is SGDLS, CDR2 YYNGEE, per germline. This CDR3 spans 13 amino acids. CDR3 amino acids: CASSIAPFNEQFF. The CDR3 region has the DNA TGTGCCAGCAGCATCGCCCCATTCAATGAGCAGTTCTTC.

The genes are TRBV7-8 and TRBJ2-7; tentatively, D is TRBD1 or TRBD2 (5 bases each). The CDR3 consists of 15 residues. Trimming pared 5 bases from V and 1 base from J, leaving 15 bases between. CDR1 SGHVS and CDR2 FQNEAQ come from the germline V gene. The CDR3 DNA sequence: TGTGCCAGCAGCCGGCTGGGACGGGATTCCTACGAGCAGTACTTC. Translating gives CASSRLGRDSYEQYF.

This chain links TRBV27 with TRBJ1-1; D may be TRBD1 (5 bases). CDR3 length: 14 residues. The V end was cut by 1 base, the J end by 4 bases, with 10 bases between. Germline loops: CDR1 MNHEY, CDR2 SMNVEV (reference sequence). The chain's CDR3 is CASSLFVGGTEAFF. In nucleotides, the CDR3 is TGTGCCAGCAGTTTATTTGTGGGGGGCACTGAAGCTTTCTTT.

The chain carries TRBV5-1 and TRBJ1-2; unclear D gene. CDR1 and CDR2 from the germline V gene are SGHRS and YFSETQ. Trimming removed 4 bases at V and 2 bases at J, with 9 bases between. The CDR3 consists of 13 residues. CDR3 amino acids: CASSPDGNYGYTF. CDR3 DNA: TGCGCCAGCAGCCCGGACGGGAACTATGGCTACACCTTC.

The rearrangement joins TRBV5-5 to TRBJ1-4, with D maybe TRBD1 (6 bases). The CDR3 is made up of 15 amino acids. V shed 3 bases and J shed 2 bases, with 11 bases lying between them. Germline V gene data show CDR1 as SGHKS and CDR2 as YYEKEE (reference sequence). DNA for the CDR3: TGTGCCAGCAGCTGGCAGGGGCCCACTAATGAAAAACTGTTTTTT. It yields the protein CASSWQGPTNEKLFF.

This chain connects TRBV5-1 to TRBJ1-6, with D possibly matching TRBD1 (5 bases). CDR1 is SGHRS and CDR2 is YFSETQ in the germline V gene. Trimming took off 0 bases at V and 8 bases at J, with 15 bases between the two ends. The CDR3 extends over 16 amino acids. In DNA form, the CDR3 reads TGCGCCAGCAGCTTGGGGCCCGGGGGAGGGGATTCACCCCTCCACTTT. Translated: CASSLGPGGGDSPLHF.

This rearrangement joins TRBV6-7 to TRBJ2-6, with 7 bases fitting TRBD2. TRBV6-7 is reported as an ORF; its role is uncertain. The CDR3 runs 17 residues. The ends lost 5 bases at V and 0 bases at J; junction bases unmatched: 7. As DNA, the CDR3 is TGTGCCAGCAGTCCAACGGGGGGACCCTCTGGGGCCAACGTCCTGACTTTC. Protein: CASSPTGGPSGANVLTF.